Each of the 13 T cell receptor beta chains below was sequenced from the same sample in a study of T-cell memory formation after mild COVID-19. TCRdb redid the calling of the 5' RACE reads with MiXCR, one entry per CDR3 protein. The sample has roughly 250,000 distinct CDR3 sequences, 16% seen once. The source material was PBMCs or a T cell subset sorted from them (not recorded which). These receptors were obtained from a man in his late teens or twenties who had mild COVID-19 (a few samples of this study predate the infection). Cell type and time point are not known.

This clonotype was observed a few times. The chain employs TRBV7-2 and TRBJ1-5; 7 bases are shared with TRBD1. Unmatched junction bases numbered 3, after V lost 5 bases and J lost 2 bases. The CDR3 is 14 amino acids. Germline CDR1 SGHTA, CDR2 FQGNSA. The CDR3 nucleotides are TGTGCCAGCAGCGACAGGGTTGGCAATCAGCCCCAGCATTTT. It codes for CASSDRVGNQPQHF. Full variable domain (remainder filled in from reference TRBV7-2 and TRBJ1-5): GAGVSQSPSNKVTEKGKDVELRCDPISGHTALYWYRQSLGQGLEFLIYFQGNSAPDKSGLPSDRFSAERTGGSVSTLTIQRTQQEDSAVYLCASSDRVGNQPQHFGDGTRLSIL.

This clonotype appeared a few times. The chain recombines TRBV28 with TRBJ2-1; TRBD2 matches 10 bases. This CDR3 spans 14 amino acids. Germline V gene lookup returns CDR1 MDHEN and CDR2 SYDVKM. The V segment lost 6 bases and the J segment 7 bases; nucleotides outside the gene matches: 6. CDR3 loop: CASSRTSGENEQFF. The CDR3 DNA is TGTGCCAGCAGCCGAACTAGCGGGGAGAATGAGCAGTTCTTC.

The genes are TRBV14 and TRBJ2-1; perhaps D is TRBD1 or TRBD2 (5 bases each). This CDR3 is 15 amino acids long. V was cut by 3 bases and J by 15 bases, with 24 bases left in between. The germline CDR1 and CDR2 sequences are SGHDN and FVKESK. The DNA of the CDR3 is TGTGCCAGCAGCCATTTGGGGACCGTTAATCATAGGGTGTTCTTC. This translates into CASSHLGTVNHRVFF. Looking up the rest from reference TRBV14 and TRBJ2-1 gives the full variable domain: EAGVTQFPSHSVIEKGQTVTLRCDPISGHDNLYWYRRVMGKEIKFLLHFVKESKQDESGMPNNRFLAERTGGTYSTLKVQPAELEDSGVYFCASSHLGTVNHRVFFGPGTRLTVL.

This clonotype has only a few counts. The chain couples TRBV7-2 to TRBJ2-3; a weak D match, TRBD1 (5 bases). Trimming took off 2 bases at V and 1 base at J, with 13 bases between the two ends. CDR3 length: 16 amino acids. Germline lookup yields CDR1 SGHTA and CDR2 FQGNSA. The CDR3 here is CASSLSVQVGTDTQYF. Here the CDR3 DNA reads TGTGCCAGCAGCTTATCAGTACAGGTCGGCACAGATACGCAGTATTTT.

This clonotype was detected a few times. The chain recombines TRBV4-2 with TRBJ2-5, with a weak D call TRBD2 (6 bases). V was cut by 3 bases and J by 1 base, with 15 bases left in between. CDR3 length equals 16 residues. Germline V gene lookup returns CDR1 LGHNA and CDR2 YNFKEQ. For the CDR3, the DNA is TGTGCCAGCAGCCACCTAGGGACTGGATTCCAAGAGACCCAGTACTTC. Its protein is CASSHLGTGFQETQYF.

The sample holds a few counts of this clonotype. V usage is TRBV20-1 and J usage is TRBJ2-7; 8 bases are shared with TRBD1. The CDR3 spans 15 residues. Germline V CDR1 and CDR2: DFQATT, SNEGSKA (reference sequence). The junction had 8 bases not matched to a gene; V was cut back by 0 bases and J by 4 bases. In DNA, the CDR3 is TGCAGTGCTAGAGATAGTGACAGGGGATCGTACGAGCAGTACTTC. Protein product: CSARDSDRGSYEQYF.

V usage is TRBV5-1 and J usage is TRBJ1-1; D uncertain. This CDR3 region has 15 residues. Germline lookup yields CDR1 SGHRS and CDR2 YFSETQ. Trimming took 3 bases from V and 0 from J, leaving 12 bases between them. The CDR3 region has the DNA TGCGCCAGCAGCTCCAGCACTGGGATGAACACTGAAGCTTTCTTT. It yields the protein CASSSSTGMNTEAFF.

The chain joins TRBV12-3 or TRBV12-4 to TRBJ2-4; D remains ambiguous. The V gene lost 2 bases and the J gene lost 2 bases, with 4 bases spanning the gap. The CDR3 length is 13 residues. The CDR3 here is CASSLRSKNIQYF. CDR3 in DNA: TGTGCCAGCAGTTTACGTTCCAAAAACATTCAGTACTTC.

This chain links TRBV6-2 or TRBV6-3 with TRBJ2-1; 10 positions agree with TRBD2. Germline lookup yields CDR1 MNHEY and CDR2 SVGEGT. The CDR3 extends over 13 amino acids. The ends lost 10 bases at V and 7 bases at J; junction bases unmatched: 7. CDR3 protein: CAIRGSGGNEQFF. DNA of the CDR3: TGTGCCATTCGGGGTAGCGGGGGGAATGAGCAGTTCTTC.

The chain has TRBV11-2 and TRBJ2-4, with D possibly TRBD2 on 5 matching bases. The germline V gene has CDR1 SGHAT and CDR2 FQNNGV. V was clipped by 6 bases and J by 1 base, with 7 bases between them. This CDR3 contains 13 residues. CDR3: CASRRVAKNIQYF. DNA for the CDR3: TGTGCCAGCAGGAGGGTTGCCAAAAACATTCAGTACTTC.

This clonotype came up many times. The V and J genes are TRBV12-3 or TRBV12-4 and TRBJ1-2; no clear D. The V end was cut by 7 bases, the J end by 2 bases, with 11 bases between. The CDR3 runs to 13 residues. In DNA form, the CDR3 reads TGTGCCAGCACGAAATGGGAGAACTATGGCTACACCTTC. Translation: CASTKWENYGYTF.

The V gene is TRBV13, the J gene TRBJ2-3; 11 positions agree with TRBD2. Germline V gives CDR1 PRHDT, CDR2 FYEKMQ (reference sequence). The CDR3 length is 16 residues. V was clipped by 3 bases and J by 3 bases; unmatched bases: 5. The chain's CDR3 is CASSLVAGGPTDTQYF. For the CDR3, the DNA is TGTGCCAGCAGCTTGGTAGCGGGGGGGCCAACAGATACGCAGTATTTT.

In DNA, the CDR3 is TGTGCCAGCAGTCACGGGGGGCTTTCTCTCTACGAGCAGTACGTC. It encodes CASSHGGLSLYEQYV. The rearrangement uses TRBV6-2 or TRBV6-3 and TRBJ2-7; TRBD2 is a possible D gene (7 bases). V shed 5 bases and J shed 3 bases, with 17 bases lying between them. The CDR3 is made up of 15 amino acids. Germline CDR1 and CDR2: MNHEY and SVGEGT.